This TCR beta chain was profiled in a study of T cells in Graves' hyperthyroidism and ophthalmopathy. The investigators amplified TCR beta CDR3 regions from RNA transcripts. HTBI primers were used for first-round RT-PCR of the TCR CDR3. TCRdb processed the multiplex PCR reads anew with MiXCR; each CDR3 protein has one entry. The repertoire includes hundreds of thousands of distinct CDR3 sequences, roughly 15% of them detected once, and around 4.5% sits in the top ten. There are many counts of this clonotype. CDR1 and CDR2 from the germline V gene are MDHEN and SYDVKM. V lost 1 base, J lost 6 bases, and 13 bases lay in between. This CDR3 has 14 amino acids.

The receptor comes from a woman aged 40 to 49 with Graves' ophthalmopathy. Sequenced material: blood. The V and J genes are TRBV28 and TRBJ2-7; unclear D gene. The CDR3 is CASSLSTALGEQYF. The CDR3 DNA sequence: TGTGCCAGCAGTTTATCGACCGCCCTCGGCGAGCAGTACTTC.